These 23 T cell receptor beta chains originate from one sample sequenced in a study of T cells in Graves' hyperthyroidism and ophthalmopathy. Authors of the study amplified TCR beta CDR3 regions from RNA transcripts. Primed by the HTBI set, a first-round RT-PCR was run on the TCR CDR3. TCRdb reprocessed the multiplex PCR reads with MiXCR, giving one entry per CDR3 protein. The sample contains approximately 330,000 distinct CDR3 sequences, 15% to 20% of which appear only once. Sequencing was done on a sample of blood. These receptors were obtained from a woman between 50 and 59 years old with Graves' hyperthyroidism.

This clonotype was counted at least ten times. The gene calls are TRBV12-3 or TRBV12-4 and TRBJ1-2; 9 nucleotides agree with TRBD1. This CDR3 has 13 amino acids. With 3 bases clipped from V and 6 bases from J, the junction kept 2 bases outside the gene matches. The CDR3 DNA is TGTGCCAGCAGTTTGGACAGGGGTGATGGCTACACCTTC. Its protein is CASSLDRGDGYTF.

The rearrangement joins TRBV6-2 or TRBV6-3 to TRBJ2-7, with 9 bases aligning to TRBD1. This CDR3 has 12 residues. Germline loops: CDR1 MNHEY, CDR2 SVGEGT. Trimming removed 8 bases from V and 5 bases from J; junction bases left unmatched: 4. Here the CDR3 DNA reads TGTGCCAGCGGGGACAGGGTGGACGAGCAGTACTTC. Its protein is CASGDRVDEQYF.

In this sample, this clonotype turned up a few times. The J gene is TRBJ2-2, the V gene TRBV7-3; TRBD2 matches 10 bases. Germline values: CDR1 SGHTA, CDR2 FQGTGA. This CDR3 is 16 amino acids long. J lost 7 bases, V lost 5 bases, and 10 bases had no gene match. As DNA, the CDR3 is TGTGCCAGCAGCCCAAGCAGCGGGGGGGGCTTCGGGGAGCTGTTTTTT. It yields the protein CASSPSSGGGFGELFF.

The V call is TRBV5-1, the J call TRBJ2-1; 7 nucleotides align to TRBD1. The V segment lost 4 bases and the J segment 0 bases; nucleotides outside the gene matches: 4. Germline V gene sequence: CDR1 SGHRS, CDR2 YFSETQ. The CDR3 has 15 residues. The DNA of the CDR3 is TGCGCCAGCAGCCCAGGACAGGTCTCCTACAATGAGCAGTTCTTC. Protein product: CASSPGQVSYNEQFF.

This clonotype was observed a handful of times. The chain is built from TRBV5-4 and TRBJ2-5; no firm D call. The CDR3 spans 13 residues. Germline V gene lookup returns CDR1 SGHNT and CDR2 YYREEE (reference sequence). Trimming removed 1 base from V and 2 bases from J, with 6 bases in between. CDR3 amino acids: CASSLPLQETQYF. The CDR3 coding sequence is TGTGCCAGCAGCTTGCCGCTTCAAGAGACCCAGTACTTC.

On this clonotype: One base away lies a much larger clone, so this may be a sequencing read error. The chain links TRBV6-4 to TRBJ1-4; perhaps TRBD1 as D (5 bases). V lost 7 bases, J lost 3 bases, and 15 bases lay in between. The CDR3 length is 15 residues. The V gene's germline CDR1 is MRHNA and CDR2 SNTAGT. CDR3 nucleotides: TGTGCCAGCAATGGGATGACAGCACCTAATGAAAAACTGTTTTTT. Amino acid sequence: CASNGMTAPNEKLFF.

The table lists this clonotype with many counts. The genes are TRBV3-1 and TRBJ1-2; weak D call: TRBD1 (6 bases). This CDR3 spans 12 amino acids. Trimming stripped 9 bases from V and 7 bases from J, with 15 bases between. Germline CDR1 is LGHDT and CDR2 is YNNKEL (reference sequence). The CDR3 bases are TGTGCCAGTTGTTTGGGGGGCCGTGGCTACACCTTC. Translating gives CASCLGGRGYTF.

V gene TRBV6-1 combines with J gene TRBJ1-3; D unclear. Germline assignment: CDR1 MNHNS and CDR2 SASEGT. The CDR3 length is 13 residues. V lost 5 bases and J lost 3, with 8 bases in between. The chain's CDR3 is CASSSNFGNTIYF. CDR3 bases: TGTGCCAGCAGTTCAAACTTTGGAAACACCATATATTTT.

This clonotype appeared many times. The chain recombines TRBV5-8 with TRBJ1-1; 7 bases fit TRBD1. Germline loops: CDR1 SGHTS, CDR2 YDEGEE. This CDR3 spans 14 amino acids. The ends lost 4 bases at V and 3 bases at J; junction bases unmatched: 6. The CDR3 here is CASSPRGRDTEAFF. The DNA for the CDR3 is TGTGCCAGCAGCCCCAGGGGGAGAGACACTGAAGCTTTCTTT. Together with reference TRBV5-8 and TRBJ1-1, the CDR3 gives the full variable domain: EAGVTQSPTHLIKTRGQQATLRCSPISGHTSVYWYQQALGLGLQFLLWYDEGEERNRGNFPPRFSGRQFPNYSSELNVNALELEDSALYLCASSPRGRDTEAFFGQGTRLTVV.

J is TRBJ2-3 and V is TRBV10-2, with D perhaps TRBD1 (5 bases). V gave up 3 bases and J gave up 1 base, with 11 bases separating them. CDR1 is WSHSY, CDR2 SAAADI, per germline. This CDR3 comprises 15 residues. CDR3: CASSEKQGGTDTQYF. The DNA of the CDR3 is TGCGCCAGCAGTGAAAAGCAAGGGGGCACAGATACGCAGTATTTT.

This clonotype was recorded many times. The J gene is TRBJ2-1, the V gene TRBV5-1; weak D call: TRBD1 (6 bases). The ends were cut back, 1 base at V and 4 bases at J, with 9 bases in the middle. The CDR3 sequence is 14 residues long. Germline CDR1 reads SGHRS; CDR2 reads YFSETQ. The CDR3 region has the DNA TGCGCCAGCAGCTTGCTCAGGGGATACAATGAGCAGTTCTTC. As protein: CASSLLRGYNEQFF.

This clonotype was seen a few times. The rearrangement joins TRBV5-5 to TRBJ1-2; possible D gene TRBD1, 6 bases. The CDR3 has 16 amino acids. The germline gives CDR1 SGHKS, CDR2 YYEKEE (reference sequence). V dropped 4 bases and J dropped 2 bases, with 18 bases sitting between them. CDR3 region: CASSPSTGTRNYGYTF. CDR3 nucleotides: TGTGCCAGCAGCCCTTCGACCGGGACAAGGAACTATGGCTACACCTTC.

This clonotype was recorded a few times. The chain couples TRBV18 to TRBJ1-2; D remains unclear. The CDR3 extends over 14 amino acids. Germline V gene lookup returns CDR1 KGHSH and CDR2 LQKENI. V shed 0 bases and J shed 4 bases, with 9 bases lying between them. This CDR3 reads CASSPPSQSYGYTF. The CDR3 nucleotides are TGTGCCAGCTCACCACCGTCCCAGTCCTATGGCTACACCTTC.

A single count supports this clonotype. This rearrangement joins TRBV14 to TRBJ1-3, with D possibly TRBD1 on 5 matching bases. This CDR3 has 16 residues. The germline V gene has CDR1 SGHDN and CDR2 FVKESK. The V gene lost 1 base and the J gene lost 7 bases, with 17 bases spanning the gap. CDR3 DNA: TGTGCCAGCAGCCAAGCTCTCGGCCCAGGGTCGAACACCATATATTTT. Translating it yields CASSQALGPGSNTIYF.

There are a few counts of this clonotype. J is TRBJ1-5 and V is TRBV6-4; D may be TRBD1 (5 bases). This CDR3 is 15 amino acids long. The V gene lost 5 bases and the J gene lost 1 base, with 12 bases spanning the gap. Germline V lookup: CDR1 MRHNA, CDR2 SNTAGT. The CDR3 coding sequence is TGTGCCAGCAGTTTGCATCGGGGGAGCAATCAGCCCCAGCATTTT. Encoded protein: CASSLHRGSNQPQHF.

The genes are TRBV12-3 or TRBV12-4 and TRBJ1-5; 8 positions match TRBD1. V gave up 3 bases and J gave up 0 bases; unmatched junction bases: 10. This CDR3 is built from 18 residues. The CDR3: CASSFSGGSRSSNQPQHF. The CDR3 DNA follows: TGTGCCAGCAGTTTCTCAGGGGGCAGCCGGTCTAGCAATCAGCCCCAGCATTTT.

This chain joins TRBV2 and TRBJ2-1; D may be TRBD1 (6 bases). Trimming shortened V by 11 bases and J by 7 bases, and 18 bases separated the two germline ends. Germline CDR1 and CDR2: SNHLY and FYNNEI. The length of the CDR3 is 13 residues. CDR3 amino acids: CASSVLGGNEQFF. In DNA, the CDR3 is TGTGCCTCCTCAGTTTTAGGGGGAAATGAGCAGTTCTTC.

This sequence joins TRBV5-1 and TRBJ2-2; D not certain. There are 14 residues in the CDR3. Germline loops: CDR1 SGHRS, CDR2 YFSETQ. The V end was cut by 3 bases, the J end by 2 bases, with 8 bases between. The CDR3: CASSSSVNTGELFF. The CDR3 DNA reads as TGCGCCAGCAGCTCAAGCGTAAACACCGGGGAGCTGTTTTTT.

In its sample, this clonotype was seen many times. This chain connects TRBV7-9 to TRBJ2-7; D is possibly TRBD1 (6 bases). Trimming shortened V by 4 bases and J by 7 bases, and 11 bases separated the two germline ends. Germline CDR1 SEHNR, CDR2 FQNEAQ (reference sequence). The CDR3 consists of 12 residues. The CDR3 region is CASSSQGWEQYF. The CDR3 DNA is TGTGCCAGCAGCTCACAGGGTTGGGAGCAGTACTTC.

Turning to this clonotype: A read error may be the cause here, since a much bigger clone is one base away. Lacking the conserved final phenylalanine or tryptophan, this CDR3 likely reflects a read error. The gene calls are TRBV5-1 and TRBJ1-1; weak D call: TRBD1 (6 bases). V lost 0 bases to trimming and J lost 2 bases, with 8 bases between them. Germline assignment: CDR1 SGHRS and CDR2 YFSETQ. CDR3 length equals 14 residues. The CDR3 sequence: CASSLAGTNTEAFL. The CDR3 coding sequence is TGCGCCAGCAGCTTGGCTGGGACAAACACTGAAGCTTTCCTT.

This chain connects TRBV7-6 to TRBJ2-3; no clear D gene. Germline V gene lookup returns CDR1 SGHVS and CDR2 FNYEAQ. This CDR3 has 17 amino acids. Trimming removed 5 bases at V and 0 bases at J, with 18 bases between. Written as DNA, the CDR3 is TGTGCCAGCAGCCCCAGGACGGCGGCTTCTAGCACAGATACGCAGTATTTT. It specifies CASSPRTAASSTDTQYF.

This clonotype came up a few times. This chain links TRBV2 with TRBJ2-4, with D hard to call. V was shortened by 6 bases and J by 0 bases, with 6 bases between the two germline ends. Germline-derived CDR1 and CDR2 are SNHLY and FYNNEI. This CDR3 has 13 amino acids. DNA of the CDR3: TGTGCCAGCAGCGCTGAAGCCAAAAACATTCAGTACTTC. Translated, it gives CASSAEAKNIQYF.

About this clonotype itself: At one end, the junction sequence differs from germline, possibly due to a read error. The V call is TRBV6-5, the J call TRBJ2-4; no clear D gene. The germline CDR1 and CDR2 sequences are MNHEY and SVGAGI. This CDR3 comprises 14 residues. CDR3 sequence: CAGSSELSKNIQYF. CDR3 sequence (DNA): TGTGCCGGCAGTTCAGAGCTATCCAAAAACATTCAGTACTTC.